This T cell receptor (beta chain) was captured in a study of T cell responses to AZD1222 COVID-19 vaccine. This table comes from immunoSEQ multiplex PCR, and its TCRdb copy is limited to in-frame clones, with some not included. The profile shows roughly 180,000 clones, roughly 92% of them singletons. Trimming cost V 1 base and J 0 bases; bases outside gene matches: 2. The CDR3 totals 15 residues. Germline V CDR1 and CDR2: LGHNA, YSLEER. The TCR originated in an adult who received the AZD1222 COVID-19 vaccine. Sequencing used peripheral blood, obtained 28 days after the second AZD1222 dose. This sequence joins TRBV4-3 and TRBJ1-2; 7 bases are shared with TRBD1. CDR3 sequence reads: CASSQGQGSNYGYTF. The CDR3 DNA sequence: TGCGCCAGCAGCCAAGGACAGGGATCTAACTATGGCTACACCTTC.